These 28 T cell receptor beta chains came from one sample sequenced in a study of blood T cell repertoires in COVID-19. Method: immunoSEQ multiplex PCR; TCRdb's copy keeps in-frame clones and lacks some. The table has roughly 120,000 clones, around 83% seen once. Sequencing was performed on peripheral blood. The receptors were sampled from a man in his forties with acute or convalescent COVID-19.

J is TRBJ2-7 and V is TRBV6-5; tentatively, D is TRBD2 (6 bases). This CDR3 comprises 15 residues. Germline CDR1 and CDR2: MNHEY and SVGAGI. V was trimmed by 0 bases and J by 3 bases, leaving 12 bases between them. CDR3 residues: CASSYSGGPYYEQYF. CDR3 DNA: TGTGCCAGCAGTTACTCGGGGGGTCCCTACTACGAGCAGTACTTC.

V is TRBV7-9 and J is TRBJ1-1; D is possibly TRBD1 (5 bases). The length of the CDR3 is 13 residues. Germline assignment: CDR1 SEHNR and CDR2 FQNEAQ (reference sequence). Between the trimmed V and J ends, which lost 5 bases and 9 bases, there was a span of 16 bases. CDR3: CASSQFTGSQAFF. CDR3 bases: TGTGCCAGCAGCCAGTTTACAGGAAGCCAAGCTTTCTTT.

The table lists this clone with a few counts. This chain uses TRBV24-1 with TRBJ1-1, with D possibly TRBD1 on 5 matching bases. In germline, CDR1 is KGHDR, CDR2 SFDVKD. Trimming took 12 bases from V and 5 from J, leaving 24 bases between them. The CDR3 is made up of 15 amino acids. The CDR3 reads CAPQDTGPPGTEAFF. The CDR3 region has the DNA TGTGCCCCCCAGGACACAGGCCCTCCTGGGACTGAAGCTTTCTTT.

This clone was seen just once. V usage is TRBV29-1 and J usage is TRBJ1-2; TRBD1 aligns across 8 bases. After removal of 7 bases from V and 8 bases from J, the junction contained 6 bases not matched to a gene. This CDR3 is built from 11 residues. Germline CDR1 is SQVTM and CDR2 is ANQGSEA. The CDR3 nucleotides read TGCAGCGACGACAGGGGAGGCGGCTACACCTTC. Protein: CSDDRGGGYTF.

The chain employs TRBV7-2 and TRBJ1-2, with 7 bases matching TRBD1. Germline assignment: CDR1 SGHTA and CDR2 FQGNSA. There are 16 residues in the CDR3. The trim removed 4 bases at V and 8 bases at J, leaving 16 bases unmatched. The CDR3 protein is CASSSRRLGGAAGYTF. CDR3 sequence (DNA): TGTGCCAGCAGCTCAAGACGGTTAGGGGGCGCGGCGGGCTACACCTTC.

V usage is TRBV6-2 or TRBV6-3 and J usage is TRBJ2-1; 10 bases are a match to TRBD1. V shed 6 bases, J shed 3 bases, and the junction held 2 bases outside the gene matches. Per germline, CDR1 MNHEY and CDR2 SVGEGT. This CDR3 is 14 amino acids long. This CDR3 reads CASSRTGGYNEQFF. The CDR3, as DNA: TGTGCCAGCAGCCGGACAGGGGGCTACAATGAGCAGTTCTTC.

The chain joins TRBV29-1 to TRBJ1-2; weak D call: TRBD1 (6 bases). V dropped 6 bases and J dropped 7 bases, with 18 bases sitting between them. Germline V lookup: CDR1 SQVTM, CDR2 ANQGSEA. The CDR3 covers 13 residues. The CDR3 region is CSVAEGGASGYTF. In nucleotides, the CDR3 is TGCAGCGTGGCGGAGGGGGGGGCGAGTGGCTACACCTTC.

The V gene is TRBV5-1, the J gene TRBJ1-1; 7 bases are a match to TRBD1. Germline values: CDR1 SGHRS, CDR2 YFSETQ. The CDR3 contains 15 residues. V lost 0 bases and J lost 3; bases outside the gene matches: 5. CDR3 nucleotides: TGCGCCAGCAGCTTGGCCCTTCAGGGGGACACTGAAGCTTTCTTT. It yields the protein CASSLALQGDTEAFF.

V gene TRBV11-2 combines with J gene TRBJ2-5, with 9 bases matching TRBD1. The CDR3 contains 14 residues. After removal of 0 bases from V and 5 bases from J, the junction contained 1 base not matched to a gene. The germline gives CDR1 SGHAT, CDR2 FQNNGV. Here the CDR3 DNA reads TGTGCCAGCAGCTTAGAAGGGACAGGGGAGACCCAGTACTTC. Translating gives CASSLEGTGETQYF.

The chain is built from TRBV10-3 and TRBJ2-1; TRBD1 might be the D (6 bases). This CDR3 has 14 residues. Trimming left V 8 bases short and J 4 bases short, with 15 bases between. Looked up from germline, CDR1 is ENHRY and CDR2 is SYGVKD. The CDR3 nucleotides are TGTGCCATCGGGAGCGTTAGGGGGTACAATGAGCAGTTCTTC. Translated, it gives CAIGSVRGYNEQFF.

The chain couples TRBV29-1 to TRBJ1-2; D remains ambiguous. V dropped 3 bases and J dropped 2 bases, with 7 bases sitting between them. Germline V CDR1 and CDR2: SQVTM, ANQGSEA. This CDR3 is built from 12 residues. DNA of the CDR3: TGCAGCGTTGACAGTCAGAACTATGGCTACACCTTC. This sequence encodes CSVDSQNYGYTF. Looking up the rest from reference TRBV29-1 and TRBJ1-2 gives the full variable domain: SAVISQKPSRDICQRGTSLTIQCQVDSQVTMMFWYRQQPGQSLTLIATANQGSEATYESGFVIDKFPISRPNLTFSTLTVSNMSPEDSSIYLCSVDSQNYGYTFGSGTRLTVV.

A single count supports this clone. The rearrangement links TRBV9 to TRBJ2-4; 11 positions agree with TRBD1. Germline CDR1 is SGDLS and CDR2 is YYNGEE. V was pared by 3 bases and J by 2 bases, with 4 bases of the junction left unmatched. CDR3 length equals 16 residues. CDR3 region: CASSEGTGGSKNIQYF. The CDR3 DNA is TGTGCCAGCAGCGAGGGGACAGGGGGATCCAAAAACATTCAGTACTTC. The full variable domain, completed using reference TRBV9 and TRBJ2-4, is DSGVTQTPKHLITATGQRVTLRCSPRSGDLSVYWYQQSLDQGLQFLIQYYNGEERAKGNILERFSAQQFPDLHSELNLSSLELGDSALYFCASSEGTGGSKNIQYFGAGTRLSVL.

The rearrangement uses TRBV6-5 and TRBJ1-2; D gene ambiguous. This CDR3 region has 14 residues. Germline CDR1 is MNHEY and CDR2 is SVGAGI. Trimming left V 2 bases short and J 8 bases short, with 15 bases between. CDR3 amino acids: CASSYIGRQEGYTF. The CDR3 nucleotides read TGTGCCAGCAGTTACATCGGGAGGCAAGAGGGCTACACCTTC.

The chain employs TRBV3-1 (or the pseudogene TRBV3-2) and TRBJ2-7; weak D call: TRBD1 (6 bases). Germline V gene lookup returns CDR1 LGHDT and CDR2 YNNKEL (reference sequence). The CDR3 runs to 12 residues. Trimming stripped 10 bases from V and 5 bases from J, with 15 bases between. The CDR3 here is CATRGSPHEQYF. The CDR3 DNA is TGTGCCACAAGGGGGAGTCCCCACGAGCAGTACTTC.

J is TRBJ1-4 and V is TRBV19; 9 bases are a match to TRBD1. This CDR3 comprises 14 residues. The germline gives CDR1 LNHDA, CDR2 SQIVND (reference sequence). V lost 5 bases to trimming and J lost 13 bases; unmatched junction nucleotides: 11. CDR3 nucleotide sequence: TGTGCCAGTAGTCCGCCGGGACAGGGTAAAAGACTGTTTTTT. Protein sequence: CASSPPGQGKRLFF.

The chain joins TRBV2 to TRBJ2-3; D is perhaps TRBD2 (7 bases). Trimming pared 4 bases from V and 3 bases from J, leaving 14 bases between. CDR3 length: 15 residues. CDR1 and CDR2 from the germline V gene are SNHLY and FYNNEI. CDR3 bases: TGTGCCAGCAGTGCGGTGGGGGGGCTGACAGATACGCAGTATTTT. Amino acid sequence: CASSAVGGLTDTQYF.

V is TRBV9 and J is TRBJ2-1, with D possibly TRBD2 on 6 matching bases. V dropped 0 bases and J dropped 7 bases, with 11 bases sitting between them. The V gene's germline CDR1 is SGDLS and CDR2 YYNGEE. The CDR3 is made up of 14 amino acids. CDR3 nucleotide sequence: TGTGCCAGCAGCGTAGGACTAGTTGAGAATGAGCAGTTCTTC. Amino acids: CASSVGLVENEQFF.

CDR3 in amino acids: CASSLDRGDEKLFF. The CDR3, as DNA: TGTGCCAGCAGCCTTGACAGGGGGGATGAAAAACTGTTTTTT. This chain uses TRBV7-2 with TRBJ1-4, with 9 bases lining up with TRBD1. The length of the CDR3 is 14 residues. The V segment lost 5 bases and the J segment 6 bases; nucleotides outside the gene matches: 4. Germline CDR1 and CDR2: SGHTA and FQGNSA.

V gene TRBV7-2 combines with J gene TRBJ2-3, with 8 bases lining up with TRBD1. CDR3 length equals 16 residues. Trimming took 2 bases from V and 3 from J; bases not matched to a gene: 7. CDR1 and CDR2 (germline): SGHTA, FQGNSA. CDR3 nucleotides: TGTGCCAGCAGCTTATACCCCGACAGGGGAACAGATACGCAGTATTTT. This sequence encodes CASSLYPDRGTDTQYF.

The genes are TRBV5-1 and TRBJ2-1; perhaps TRBD1 as D (5 bases). Trimming stripped 0 bases from V and 5 bases from J, with 12 bases between. Per germline, CDR1 SGHRS and CDR2 YFSETQ. The CDR3 spans 15 residues. The chain's CDR3 is CASSLVVGHDNEQFF. The CDR3 region has the DNA TGCGCCAGCAGCTTGGTGGTTGGACACGACAATGAGCAGTTCTTC.

V is TRBV6-2 or TRBV6-3 and J is TRBJ2-5; TRBD1 might be the D (6 bases). CDR1 is MNHEY and CDR2 is SVGEGT in the germline V gene. The CDR3 loop spans 12 amino acids. Trimming stripped 3 bases from V and 9 bases from J, with 11 bases between. This CDR3 is CASSYGGRAQYF. In DNA, the CDR3 is TGTGCCAGCAGTTATGGGGGCAGGGCCCAGTACTTC.

This chain joins TRBV14 and TRBJ2-7; TRBD2 aligns across 9 bases. This CDR3 region has 14 residues. The germline V gene has CDR1 SGHDN and CDR2 FVKESK. The V gene end was trimmed by 3 bases and the J gene end by 5 bases; junction bases not matched to a gene: 5. CDR3 nucleotides: TGTGCCAGCAGCCAGTTAGCGGGAGTGAACGAGCAGTACTTC. The encoded protein is CASSQLAGVNEQYF.

The V and J genes are TRBV7-9 and TRBJ2-1; tentative D call: TRBD2 (6 bases). Trimming left V 5 bases short and J 7 bases short, with 18 bases between. Looked up from germline, CDR1 is SEHNR and CDR2 is FQNEAQ (reference sequence). The CDR3 spans 15 residues. CDR3 sequence reads: CASSLSAAAGNEQFF. As DNA, the CDR3 is TGTGCCAGCAGCCTATCGGCGGCCGCGGGGAATGAGCAGTTCTTC.

This CDR3 is CASSPDSGRAYEQYF. CDR3 sequence (DNA): TGCGCCAGCAGCCCCGATAGCGGGAGGGCCTACGAGCAGTACTTC. The chain has TRBV5-1 and TRBJ2-7, with 11 nucleotides matching TRBD2. CDR3 size: 15 residues. V was clipped by 4 bases and J by 2 bases; unmatched bases: 5. CDR1 and CDR2 (germline): SGHRS, YFSETQ.

In the case of this clone: The same CDR3 arises from other DNA sequences in this sample as well. The chain combines TRBV5-6 with TRBJ2-5; 9 nucleotides match TRBD2. The CDR3 covers 18 residues. Germline V gene lookup returns CDR1 SGHDT and CDR2 YYEEEE. Trimming took 4 bases from V and 5 from J; bases not matched to a gene: 18. CDR3 DNA: TGTGCCAGCAGCATTTACCAACTCGCGGGGGGGCCGGGGGAGACCCAGTACTTC. Translated, it gives CASSIYQLAGGPGETQYF.

The V and J genes are TRBV18 and TRBJ2-3, with TRBD2 matching 10 bases. V was pared by 5 bases and J by 0 bases, with 5 bases of the junction left unmatched. The CDR3 loop spans 16 amino acids. Looked up from germline, CDR1 is KGHSH and CDR2 is LQKENI. The CDR3 sequence: CASSKREGRSTDTQYF. Here the CDR3 DNA reads TGTGCCAGCTCAAAGCGGGAGGGGAGAAGCACAGATACGCAGTATTTT.

A remark on this clone: Other nucleotide sequences in the sample specify the same CDR3. The genes are TRBV5-1 and TRBJ2-7; D is perhaps TRBD2 (6 bases). Germline V gives CDR1 SGHRS, CDR2 YFSETQ. The CDR3 consists of 15 residues. Trimming took off 1 base at V and 1 base at J, with 12 bases between the two ends. The CDR3 DNA follows: TGCGCCAGCAGCTTGTCCAGCGGGCCATCCTACGAGCAGTACTTC. This sequence encodes CASSLSSGPSYEQYF.

This clone was seen once. The rearrangement joins TRBV19 to TRBJ2-5, with 11 bases fitting TRBD2. The CDR3 is made up of 16 amino acids. CDR1 LNHDA and CDR2 SQIVND come from the germline V gene (reference sequence). J gave up 4 bases and V 5 bases, and 9 bases lay outside the gene matches. The chain's CDR3 is CASSGRLAGQSETQYF. The CDR3 nucleotides are TGTGCCAGTAGTGGACGACTAGCGGGGCAATCAGAGACCCAGTACTTC.